These T cell receptor beta chains were read from a single sample in a study of early T cells in non-severe SARS-CoV-2 infection. One entry per CDR3 protein, called by TCRdb with MiXCR from the 5' RACE reads. Altogether around 50,000 distinct CDR3 sequences are present, less than 4.5% being singletons, with the ten largest covering around 6%. Input material: whole blood. The receptors come from an adult who was a healthcare worker with PCR-confirmed SARS-CoV-2 infection or an uninfected control (not recorded which). The conserved cysteine and the conserved F or W are not part of the CDR3 here. The size of a clone is reported for some rows only, either as once, few or many, or as a class for expanded clones.

V | size | CDR3
TRBV20-1 | many | SARGAGGNEQF
TRBV25-1 | many | ASRGGTQF
TRBV24-1 | many | ATSDRPGKTGLGQPQH
TRBV12-5 | - | ASQSTSSNYNEQF
TRBV27 | - | ASSPTGGHADTQY
TRBV12-3/TRBV12-4 | - | ASSSLSNEQF
TRBV6-6 | many | ASSYPSENYEQY
TRBV27 | many | ASRRQGETNTEAF
TRBV5-6 | - | ASSLWSGRAGNEQF
TRBV20-1 | many | SARVRDRGGGGYT
TRBV29-1 | once | SATGGEATEAF
TRBV7-2 | many | ASTPSTDTQY
TRBV12-5 | many | ASGLDRNTEAF
TRBV29-1 | many | SVAQTGVGELF
TRBV29-1 | - | SVKTDYGYT
TRBV18 | - | ASSPRQEEKLF
TRBV7-2 | many | ASRSPGREGGQPQH
TRBV5-4 | many | ASSLDSNLYGYT
TRBV5-1 | many | ASSLDRETQY
TRBV24-1 | many | ATSDRTGWGEQY
TRBV5-4 | - | ASSLALLAGGHEQF
TRBV27 | many | ASSLSRRNYGYT
TRBV7-9 | - | ASTFTTGTEAF
TRBV20-1 | many | SARSRPPYEQY
TRBV12-3/TRBV12-4 | - | ASSHSTLSYEQY
TRBV18 | many | ASSPGQSNQPQH
TRBV20-1 | many | SARESGVNFKQY
TRBV7-8 | many | ASSSRGPLDIQY
TRBV24-1 | many | ATSEVRPRNEQY
TRBV19 | - | ASSLMAVSNQPQH
TRBV18 | many | ASSPAGAKHEQY
TRBV11-2 | few | ASSLDLGSNTDTQY
TRBV10-3 | - | AISEPGQGSGTEAF
TRBV12-3/TRBV12-4 | many | ASRAGTGGEKLF
TRBV6-5 | many | ASRGLAVYEQY
TRBV5-4 | many | ASSPGQGARVNGYT
TRBV19 | many | ASSSQGQGNYGYT
TRBV7-9 | - | ASSSLSGGTADTQY
TRBV10-3 | few | AISEFAGNEQY
TRBV14 | many | ASSQRSGSNEQF
TRBV19 | many | ASRPGTSGAANTGELF
TRBV6-5 | - | ASSYLGQGTYEQY
TRBV29-1 | many | SVESRQKGDNEQF
TRBV10-2 | many | ASSEIPGVAF
TRBV19 | few | ASGPTPINTEAF
TRBV15 | - | ATSDKTDMVF
TRBV7-9 | few | ASSLPTSGIQETQY
TRBV18 | many | ASSLEGGMADTQY
TRBV12-3/TRBV12-4 | many | ASSSSRVSGYT
TRBV3-1 | many | ASSQDRGAEKLF
TRBV7-2 | many | ASSSYRGSGNTIY
TRBV18 | many | ASSPSGLNEAF
TRBV6-2/TRBV6-3 | many | ASSYLRGGLTDTQY